The source of this T cell receptor beta chain is a study of early T cells in non-severe SARS-CoV-2 infection. Across the whole study: Sequencing input comprised bulk RNA from unsorted whole blood; chain pairing was not available.

Unique molecular identifier tags were affixed to discrete cDNA molecules. TCRdb analysed the 5' RACE reads with MiXCR anew, one entry per CDR3 protein. The repertoire has 75,000 to 90,000 distinct CDR3 sequences, 10% to 15% of them found once; the top ten carry 1.1%. The table lists this clonotype with many counts. What it binds is not known. Points from the study as a whole: Database matching using VDJdb favored anti-spike CD8 responses, with private and CD4 specificities left missing.

This receptor was taken from an adult who was a healthcare worker with PCR-confirmed SARS-CoV-2 infection or an uninfected control (not recorded which). The source material was whole blood.

CDR3 nucleotide sequence: TGTGCCAGCAGGGAAGCGTTCGTCTCCTACGAGCAGTACTTC. The encoded protein is CASREAFVSYEQYF. The chain combines TRBV6-2 or TRBV6-3 with TRBJ2-7, with unresolved D. V lost 6 bases and J 0 bases, leaving 12 bases between the germline ends. There are 14 residues in the CDR3. The V gene's germline CDR1 is MNHEY and CDR2 SVGEGT.